This T cell receptor beta chain derives from a study of blood T cell repertoires in COVID-19. Study in general: The United States, Italy and Spain provided the acute and convalescent COVID-19 samples. PBMCs, B-cell-depleted T cells, or T cells provided the cDNA or gDNA that made up the material.

Study processing details: Cell counts per sample came from amplifying reference gene primers. Libraries were prepared by immunoSEQ multiplex PCR; TCRdb keeps only in-frame clonotypes and omits some of them. V, J and clone size reflect that table, while D and trimming were determined from the DNA. The sample carries 360,000 or so clones, nearly 90% recorded once. The specimen was peripheral blood. This clonotype was obtained from a man in his late teens or twenties with active or convalescent COVID-19.

The CDR3 reads CASSSDSSGNTIYF. CDR3 in DNA: TGCGCCAGCAGCTCGGACAGCTCTGGAAACACCATATATTTT. The J gene is TRBJ1-3, the V gene TRBV5-1; maybe TRBD1 (6 bases). This CDR3 contains 14 residues. With 3 bases removed from V and 0 bases from J, the gap between germline ends came to 7 bases. From germline, CDR1 is SGHRS and CDR2 YFSETQ.